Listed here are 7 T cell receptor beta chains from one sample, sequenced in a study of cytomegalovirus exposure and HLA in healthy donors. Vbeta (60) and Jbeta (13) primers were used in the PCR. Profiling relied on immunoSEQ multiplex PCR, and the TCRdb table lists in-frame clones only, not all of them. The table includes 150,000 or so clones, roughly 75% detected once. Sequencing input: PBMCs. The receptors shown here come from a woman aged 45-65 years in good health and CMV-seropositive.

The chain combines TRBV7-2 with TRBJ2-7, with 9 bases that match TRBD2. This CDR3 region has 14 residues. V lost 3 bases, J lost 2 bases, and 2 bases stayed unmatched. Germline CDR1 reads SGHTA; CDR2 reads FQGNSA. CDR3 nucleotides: TGTGCCAGCAGCTTGACTAGCGGACCCTACGAGCAGTACTTC. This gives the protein CASSLTSGPYEQYF.

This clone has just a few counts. For the CDR3, the DNA is TGTGCCAGCAGCTTCTCGCGAGGTACCGACGGCTACACCTTC. Translating gives CASSFSRGTDGYTF. V is TRBV7-2 and J is TRBJ1-2, with D hard to call. Trimming shortened V by 3 bases and J by 8 bases, and 16 bases separated the two germline ends. The CDR3 loop spans 14 amino acids. Germline CDR1 reads SGHTA; CDR2 reads FQGNSA.

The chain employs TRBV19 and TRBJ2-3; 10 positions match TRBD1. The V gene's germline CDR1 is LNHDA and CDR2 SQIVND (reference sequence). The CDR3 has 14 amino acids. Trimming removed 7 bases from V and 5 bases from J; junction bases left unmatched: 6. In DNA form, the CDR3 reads TGTGCCAGTAACGACAGGGGGCTGTTAGATACGCAGTATTTT. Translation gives CASNDRGLLDTQYF. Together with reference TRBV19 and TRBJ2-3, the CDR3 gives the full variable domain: DGGITQSPKYLFRKEGQNVTLSCEQNLNHDAMYWYRQDPGQGLRLIYYSQIVNDFQKGDIAEGYSVSREKKESFPLTVTSAQKNPTAFYLCASNDRGLLDTQYFGPGTRLTVL.

This CDR3 is CASRDDRGPPVYEQYF. CDR3 DNA sequence: TGTGCCAGCAGGGATGACAGGGGCCCACCCGTCTACGAGCAGTACTTC. The chain couples TRBV7-2 to TRBJ2-7; 8 nucleotides align to TRBD1. The CDR3 is 16 amino acids. Losses at the gene ends were 6 bases for V and 3 bases for J; bases not matched to a gene: 13. The germline V gene has CDR1 SGHTA and CDR2 FQGNSA.

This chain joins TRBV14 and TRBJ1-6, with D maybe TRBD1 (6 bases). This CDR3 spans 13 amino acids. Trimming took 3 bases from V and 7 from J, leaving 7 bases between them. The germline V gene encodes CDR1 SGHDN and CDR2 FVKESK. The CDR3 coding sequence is TGTGCCAGCAGCCACAGGGGCAATTCACCCCTCCACTTT. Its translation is CASSHRGNSPLHF.

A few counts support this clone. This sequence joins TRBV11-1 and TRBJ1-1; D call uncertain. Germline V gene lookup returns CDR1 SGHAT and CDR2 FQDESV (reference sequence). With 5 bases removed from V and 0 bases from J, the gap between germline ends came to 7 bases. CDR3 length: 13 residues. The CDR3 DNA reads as TGTGCCAGCAGCGCACAGATGAACACTGAAGCTTTCTTT. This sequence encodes CASSAQMNTEAFF.

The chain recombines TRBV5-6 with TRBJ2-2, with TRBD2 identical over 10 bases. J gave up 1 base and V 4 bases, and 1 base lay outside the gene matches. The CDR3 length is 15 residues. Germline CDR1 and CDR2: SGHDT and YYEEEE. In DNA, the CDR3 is TGTGCCAGCAGCCCTAGCGGGGGGAACACCGGGGAGCTGTTTTTT. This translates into CASSPSGGNTGELFF.